The sequence of this TCR beta chain was determined in a study of blood T cells in healthy people across ages. This clonotype was counted only a few times. V was shortened by 3 bases and J by 2 bases, with 12 bases between the two germline ends. The CDR3 extends over 15 amino acids. Combining a sample-barcoded 5' primer with a J-beta primer mix, a second PCR ran for about 7 to 11 cycles. Using its own MiXCR run on the 5' RACE reads, TCRdb lists one record per CDR3 protein. The repertoire includes about 1.8 million distinct CDR3 sequences, just under 50% of them detected once, and around 2.1% sits in the top ten.

This chain connects TRBV12-3 or TRBV12-4 to TRBJ2-3; no clear D gene. The clonotype was recovered from a woman aged 35 to 49 in good health. The specimen was blood. CDR3 nucleotides: TGTGCCAGCAGTTTCTCCCCTATAACCACAGATACGCAGTATTTT. Translation: CASSFSPITTDTQYF.